The 6 T cell receptor beta chains below were found in one sample sequenced in a study of molecular identifiers for immune sequencing clone quantification. Each CDR3 protein is one row after TCRdb ran MiXCR on the PCR reads. The repertoire holds about 500,000 distinct CDR3 sequences, about 20% seen once, with about 0.8% in the top ten. The sequencing sample was made of naive CD8+ T cells from blood, with Jurkat cell RNA spiked in. Indicated subset: FACS-sorted CD8+CD4-CCR7+CD45RA+ naive T cells. The receptors stem from a human donor in good health. Some libraries in this study had Jurkat cell RNA spiked in.

The genes are TRBV2 and TRBJ2-5, with D possibly being TRBD1 (6 bases). Germline CDR1 reads SNHLY; CDR2 reads FYNNEI. CDR3 length: 14 residues. V was trimmed by 6 bases and J by 1 base, leaving 12 bases between them. Here the CDR3 DNA reads TGTGCCAGCAGGGTGACAGGTCCCCAAGAGACCCAGTACTTC. Protein: CASRVTGPQETQYF.

This clonotype has at least ten counts. The CDR3 DNA is TGCAGCGTTTTACCGGGTGCCTCTGGGGCCAACGTCCTGACTTTC. It codes for CSVLPGASGANVLTF. The chain recombines TRBV29-1 with TRBJ2-6; D uncertain. The germline CDR1 and CDR2 sequences are SQVTM and ANQGSEA. Trimming removed 5 bases from V and 0 bases from J, with 11 bases in between. This CDR3 contains 15 residues.

This clonotype was observed many times. The V gene is TRBV25-1, the J gene TRBJ1-4; 9 bases align to TRBD1. Germline V gives CDR1 MGHDK, CDR2 SYGVNS. V shed 7 bases and J 6 bases; nucleotides not matched to a gene: 6. The CDR3 extends over 14 amino acids. The CDR3 sequence: CASTLTGGYEKLFF. CDR3 in DNA: TGTGCCAGCACCCTGACAGGGGGATATGAAAAACTGTTTTTT.

Concerning this clonotype: This may arise from a read error, as a much more abundant clone is one base away. J is TRBJ2-3 and V is TRBV29-1; possibly TRBD1 or TRBD2 for D (5 bases each). The germline V gene encodes CDR1 SQVTM and CDR2 ANQGSEA. This CDR3 has 13 residues. With 7 bases removed from V and 2 bases from J, the gap between germline ends came to 13 bases. The CDR3 DNA follows: TGCAGCGCCGTAGGGACGAACACAGATACGCAGTATTTT. It codes for CSAVGTNTDTQYF.

This clonotype was counted at least ten times. The chain couples TRBV20-1 to TRBJ2-7, with D hard to call. CDR3 length equals 13 residues. Trimming shortened V by 3 bases and J by 2 bases, and 11 bases separated the two germline ends. The germline gives CDR1 DFQATT, CDR2 SNEGSKA (reference sequence). The chain's CDR3 is CSASPQLTYEQYF. In DNA, the CDR3 is TGCAGTGCTAGCCCCCAGCTCACCTACGAGCAGTACTTC.

The V gene is TRBV9, the J gene TRBJ2-1; no firm D call. Trimming took off 0 bases at V and 7 bases at J, with 5 bases between the two ends. The CDR3 covers 12 residues. In germline, CDR1 is SGDLS, CDR2 YYNGEE. The DNA for the CDR3 is TGTGCCAGCAGCGTAGTATGGAATGAGCAGTTCTTC. Amino acid sequence: CASSVVWNEQFF.